This T cell receptor (beta chain) was found in a study of blood T cell repertoires in COVID-19. Across the whole study: Sites in the United States, Italy and Spain provided acute and convalescent COVID-19 samples. PBMCs, B-cell-depleted T cells, or T cells were the source of the cDNA or gDNA that made up the material.

V lost 6 bases to trimming and J lost 3 bases; unmatched junction nucleotides: 9. CDR1 is SGDLS and CDR2 is YYNGEE in the germline V gene. CDR3 size: 15 residues. Generated by immunoSEQ multiplex PCR, the TCRdb table keeps only in-frame clones and is missing some. The sample contains tens of thousands of clones, 84% of which appear only once. This rearrangement joins TRBV9 to TRBJ2-1; 7 nucleotides agree with TRBD2. The specimen sequenced was peripheral blood. The TCR comes from a woman between 50 and 59 years old with acute or convalescent COVID-19. The CDR3 DNA is TGTGCCAGCACCCCAGAGGGAGGGTTCTACAATGAGCAGTTCTTC. It specifies CASTPEGGFYNEQFF.